This TCR beta chain was documented in a study of cytomegalovirus exposure and HLA in healthy donors. Whole-study results and caveats: In vitro work confirmed that a few CMV-associated chains recognize CMV antigens. Earlier analysis found most TCR beta V segments productive about 90% or about 30% of the time.

The PCR had 60 Vbeta and 13 Jbeta primers. Libraries were prepared by immunoSEQ multiplex PCR; TCRdb keeps only in-frame clonotypes and omits some of them. Among about 160,000 clones listed, about 71% were seen once. Comment on this clone: Antigen: not known.

This clonotype was obtained from a woman in her 30s in good health and CMV-seronegative. Sequences were obtained from PBMCs.

In DNA, the CDR3 is TGTGCCAGCAGTCCCGGGACAGGGTCGGATACGCAGTATTTT. It encodes CASSPGTGSDTQYF. The chain employs TRBV27 and TRBJ2-3; 9 bases map to TRBD1. V was pared by 5 bases and J by 6 bases, with 6 bases of the junction left unmatched. There are 14 residues in the CDR3. Germline-derived CDR1 and CDR2 are MNHEY and SMNVEV (reference sequence).